Shown below are 19 T cell receptor beta chains from a single sample sequenced in a study of T cell repertoires in cytomegalovirus infection. MiXCR was run by TCRdb on the reads, yielding one entry per CDR3 protein. The sample has about 230,000 distinct CDR3 sequences, about 23% seen once; the top ten hold 15% to 20%. The sequenced sample consisted of CD8+ T cells from PBMCs. The receptors were sampled from a human donor in good health (CMV status not recorded). Some clones in this sample may be carry-over from other donors' samples.

This clonotype was seen a handful of times. The V call is TRBV20-1, the J call TRBJ2-7; unclear D gene. The CDR3 sequence is 12 residues long. Germline CDR1 DFQATT, CDR2 SNEGSKA (reference sequence). Trimming cost V 1 base and J 3 bases, with 7 bases left between them. The CDR3 nucleotides read TGCAGTGCTAGAGTAATCCTCTACGAGCAGTACTTC. This gives the protein CSARVILYEQYF.

This clonotype has a count of ten or more. The J gene is TRBJ2-5, the V gene TRBV2; 8 bases fit TRBD1. Germline assignment: CDR1 SNHLY and CDR2 FYNNEI. This CDR3 contains 15 residues. With V trimmed by 6 bases and J by 1 base, 7 bases remained unmatched. The CDR3 reads CASSRDRTVQETQYF. The CDR3 nucleotides are TGTGCCAGCAGCCGGGACAGGACCGTCCAAGAGACCCAGTACTTC. Looking up the rest from reference TRBV2 and TRBJ2-5 gives the full variable domain: EPEVTQTPSHQVTQMGQEVILRCVPISNHLYFYWYRQILGQKVEFLVSFYNNEISEKSEIFDDQFSVERPDGSNFTLKIRSTKLEDSAMYFCASSRDRTVQETQYFGPGTRLLVL.

This clonotype was seen many times. CDR3 protein: CASSLKGFSYNEQFF. DNA for the CDR3: TGTGCCAGCAGCCTTAAGGGGTTTTCCTACAATGAGCAGTTCTTC. The chain uses TRBV7-2 and TRBJ2-1, with D maybe TRBD1 (5 bases). Between the trimmed V and J ends, which lost 5 bases and 1 base, there was a span of 12 bases. The CDR3 has 15 amino acids. Germline-derived CDR1 and CDR2 are SGHTA and FQGNSA.

This clonotype was observed a few times. The chain has TRBV4-1 and TRBJ2-1, with D perhaps matching TRBD1 or TRBD2 (5 bases each). This CDR3 spans 16 amino acids. Germline V CDR1 and CDR2: MGHRA, YSYEKL. Trimming removed 3 bases from V and 7 bases from J, with 19 bases in between. The CDR3 region has the DNA TGCGCCAGCAGCCAGTCACCGGGACCATCGAGAAATGAGCAGTTCTTC. Protein sequence: CASSQSPGPSRNEQFF.

At least ten counts were recorded for this clonotype. The J gene is TRBJ1-2, the V gene TRBV7-9; maybe TRBD1 (5 bases). Between the trimmed V and J ends, which lost 4 bases and 3 bases, there was a span of 15 bases. CDR1 is SEHNR, CDR2 FQNEAQ, per germline (reference sequence). This CDR3 spans 15 amino acids. As DNA, the CDR3 is TGTGCCAGCAGCTCGGGACCCGACGGAGACTATGGCTACACCTTC. This sequence encodes CASSSGPDGDYGYTF.

The DNA of the CDR3 is TGCAGTGCTAGATTCCCCGGGGGGTTGTACAATGAGCAGTTCTTC. Amino acids: CSARFPGGLYNEQFF. This chain uses TRBV20-1 with TRBJ2-1, with 7 bases identical to TRBD2. Germline assignment: CDR1 DFQATT and CDR2 SNEGSKA (reference sequence). The CDR3 has 15 amino acids. J lost 4 bases, V lost 2 bases, and 8 bases had no gene match.

This clonotype was found a few times. This chain links TRBV10-3 with TRBJ1-2; TRBD1 agrees at 10 bases. Germline lookup yields CDR1 ENHRY and CDR2 SYGVKD. This CDR3 is built from 15 residues. The ends lost 5 bases at V and 6 bases at J; junction bases unmatched: 9. The CDR3 region is CAISRPGQGRDGYTF. CDR3 bases: TGTGCCATCAGTCGCCCGGGACAGGGGAGGGATGGCTACACCTTC.

Ten or more counts support this clonotype. The chain has TRBV7-6 and TRBJ2-7; no definite D call. The germline V gene has CDR1 SGHVS and CDR2 FNYEAQ. Trimming pared 4 bases from V and 0 bases from J, leaving 13 bases between. The CDR3 is made up of 15 amino acids. CDR3 DNA sequence: TGTGCCAGCAGCTCCGACGGCCGGCACTCCTACGAGCAGTACTTC. It is translated as CASSSDGRHSYEQYF.

This clonotype was counted at least ten times. The chain carries TRBV7-2 and TRBJ2-1, with TRBD2 matching 9 bases. Germline CDR1 SGHTA, CDR2 FQGNSA. The CDR3 has 15 residues. The V segment lost 4 bases and the J segment 4 bases; nucleotides outside the gene matches: 5. The chain's CDR3 is CASSSGRGGYNEQFF. CDR3 sequence (DNA): TGTGCCAGCAGCTCCGGGCGGGGGGGGTACAATGAGCAGTTCTTC.

The chain uses TRBV20-1 and TRBJ2-1; 8 bases are a match to TRBD2. Germline values: CDR1 DFQATT, CDR2 SNEGSKA (reference sequence). CDR3 size: 16 residues. V was clipped by 0 bases and J by 3 bases; unmatched bases: 7. CDR3: CSARDPTSGVYNEQFF. The CDR3 DNA reads TGCAGTGCTAGAGATCCCACTAGCGGTGTCTACAATGAGCAGTTCTTC.

V and J are TRBV15 and TRBJ2-6, with a possible D match to TRBD2 (6 bases). The V gene's germline CDR1 is LNHNV and CDR2 YYDKDF (reference sequence). V was shortened by 1 base and J by 2 bases, with 9 bases between the two germline ends. CDR3 length equals 16 residues. The CDR3 loop reads CATSRAEGTGANVLTF. In DNA form, the CDR3 reads TGTGCCACCAGCAGAGCGGAGGGAACTGGGGCCAACGTCCTGACTTTC.

The chain recombines TRBV7-2 with TRBJ1-2; 7 nucleotides match TRBD1. V shed 5 bases and J 1 base; nucleotides not matched to a gene: 16. The CDR3 totals 18 residues. CDR1 SGHTA and CDR2 FQGNSA come from the germline V gene. CDR3: CASSDTSLTGPINYGYTF. The CDR3, as DNA: TGTGCCAGCAGCGACACGAGCCTGACAGGGCCTATTAACTATGGCTACACCTTC.

V is TRBV7-9 and J is TRBJ1-2; 9 nucleotides agree with TRBD1. The germline V gene encodes CDR1 SEHNR and CDR2 FQNEAQ (reference sequence). CDR3 length: 14 residues. Trimming cost V 7 bases and J 7 bases; bases outside gene matches: 10. CDR3 protein: CASKDGTGPSGYTF. The CDR3 region has the DNA TGTGCCAGCAAAGATGGGACAGGGCCGTCTGGCTACACCTTC.

In its sample, this clonotype was seen a few times. This chain connects TRBV7-9 to TRBJ1-1, with D possibly matching TRBD1 (5 bases). The length of the CDR3 is 12 residues. Deletions cut 1 base from V and 11 bases from J, with 11 bases between. Germline V gene sequence: CDR1 SEHNR, CDR2 FQNEAQ (reference sequence). The CDR3 loop is CASSLGGDGAFF. The CDR3 bases are TGTGCCAGCAGCTTAGGGGGGGATGGGGCTTTCTTT.

The chain recombines TRBV27 with TRBJ1-2; 9 nucleotides agree with TRBD1. The trim removed 3 bases at V and 5 bases at J, leaving 7 bases unmatched. This CDR3 is 15 amino acids long. CDR1 is MNHEY and CDR2 is SMNVEV in the germline V gene (reference sequence). The CDR3 loop is CASSFGQGNPYGYTF. CDR3 in DNA: TGTGCCAGCAGTTTCGGACAGGGGAATCCTTATGGCTACACCTTC.

This clonotype was seen a handful of times. J is TRBJ2-3 and V is TRBV28; no clear D gene. V was clipped by 5 bases and J by 0 bases, with 12 bases between them. Germline assignment: CDR1 MDHEN and CDR2 SYDVKM. This CDR3 has 15 residues. The CDR3 is CASSRTYLSTDTQYF. The CDR3, as DNA: TGTGCCAGCAGTCGGACCTACCTGAGCACAGATACGCAGTATTTT.

This clonotype was observed at least ten times. The chain carries TRBV7-2 and TRBJ2-7, with D tentatively TRBD1 (5 bases). Trimming cost V 1 base and J 5 bases, with 12 bases left between them. The germline V gene has CDR1 SGHTA and CDR2 FQGNSA. This CDR3 is 14 amino acids long. CDR3 residues: CASSLVGATHEQYF. CDR3 DNA sequence: TGTGCCAGCAGCTTAGTTGGGGCTACCCACGAGCAGTACTTC.

This clonotype was observed once. The chain couples TRBV29-1 to TRBJ1-2; a possible D gene is TRBD1 (6 bases). The CDR3 runs to 13 residues. V lost 7 bases, J lost 6 bases, and 18 bases lay in between. Germline V CDR1 and CDR2: SQVTM, ANQGSEA. DNA for the CDR3: TGCAGCGCTATCGACGAACAGGGAGATGGCTACACCTTC. Its protein product is CSAIDEQGDGYTF.

V usage is TRBV12-3 or TRBV12-4 and J usage is TRBJ1-6, with D possibly being TRBD1 (6 bases). The CDR3 has 17 amino acids. Trimming shortened V by 2 bases and J by 0 bases, and 11 bases separated the two germline ends. CDR3 protein: CASSLWPGDSYNSPLHF. DNA for the CDR3: TGTGCCAGCAGTTTATGGCCAGGGGACTCCTATAATTCACCCCTCCACTTT.